These 10 T cell receptor beta chains share one sample of origin, sequenced in a study of blood T cell repertoires in COVID-19. Measured with immunoSEQ multiplex PCR; TCRdb has only the in-frame clones, and not every one. The sample shows roughly 250,000 clones, roughly 80% of them seen only once. Input material: peripheral blood. The receptor source for this set is a person aged 65-85 years with COVID-19, enrolled during active disease.

The chain uses TRBV5-6 and TRBJ1-1, with D perhaps matching TRBD1 (6 bases). The CDR3 totals 16 residues. Looked up from germline, CDR1 is SGHDT and CDR2 is YYEEEE. Trimming cost V 6 bases and J 0 bases, with 18 bases left between them. For the CDR3, the DNA is TGTGCCAGCACCGGACAGCCTCGGGTTGTGAACACTGAAGCTTTCTTT. Translating it yields CASTGQPRVVNTEAFF.

This sequence joins TRBV5-1 and TRBJ1-4; no clear D gene. The CDR3 covers 15 residues. Germline-derived CDR1 and CDR2 are SGHRS and YFSETQ. With 0 bases removed from V and 4 bases from J, the gap between germline ends came to 10 bases. CDR3 region: CASSLAGGNNEKLFF. As DNA, the CDR3 is TGCGCCAGCAGCTTGGCTGGCGGAAATAATGAAAAACTGTTTTTT.

The chain couples TRBV19 to TRBJ2-3, with 9 bases identical to TRBD2. The CDR3 is 15 amino acids. CDR1 is LNHDA and CDR2 is SQIVND in the germline V gene (reference sequence). V lost 3 bases to trimming and J lost 3 bases; unmatched junction nucleotides: 4. The CDR3 DNA sequence: TGTGCCAGTAGTATGGTCCTAGCGGGAACAGATACGCAGTATTTT. Translated, it gives CASSMVLAGTDTQYF.

The chain has TRBV9 and TRBJ1-5, with 11 bases identical to TRBD1. CDR3 size: 17 residues. V gave up 3 bases and J gave up 3 bases; unmatched junction bases: 8. Germline CDR1 and CDR2: SGDLS and YYNGEE. CDR3 amino acids: CASSARRGQGVNQPQHF. CDR3 DNA: TGTGCCAGCAGCGCAAGAAGGGGACAGGGGGTCAATCAGCCCCAGCATTTT.

The chain is built from TRBV5-1 and TRBJ2-3; 15 nucleotides match TRBD2. The CDR3 is 16 amino acids. V shed 4 bases, J shed 5 bases, and the junction held 5 bases outside the gene matches. Germline CDR1 is SGHRS and CDR2 is YFSETQ. In DNA, the CDR3 is TGCGCCAGCAGCCCGGGACTAGCGGGGGGCAGAGATACGCAGTATTTT. Encoded protein: CASSPGLAGGRDTQYF. Full variable domain (outside the CDR3, taken from reference TRBV5-1 and TRBJ2-3): KAGVTQTPRYLIKTRGQQVTLSCSPISGHRSVSWYQQTPGQGLQFLFEYFSETQRNKGNFPGRFSGRQFSNSRSEMNVSTLELGDSALYLCASSPGLAGGRDTQYFGPGTRLTVL.

The chain is built from TRBV24-1 and TRBJ1-1; D is unresolved. Germline lookup yields CDR1 KGHDR and CDR2 SFDVKD. Trimming cost V 9 bases and J 0 bases, with 16 bases left between them. There are 15 residues in the CDR3. The CDR3 DNA reads as TGTGCCACCTTCCCCGCAGGCCCTGTGAACACTGAAGCTTTCTTT. This sequence encodes CATFPAGPVNTEAFF.

The chain's CDR3 is CASGAHRGGPGELFF. CDR3 DNA sequence: TGCGCCAGCGGCGCTCACAGGGGTGGTCCCGGGGAGCTGTTTTTT. The V call is TRBV5-1, the J call TRBJ2-2, with 7 nucleotides matching TRBD1. CDR3 length equals 15 residues. CDR1 and CDR2 (germline): SGHRS, YFSETQ. With 7 bases clipped from V and 6 bases from J, the junction kept 12 bases outside the gene matches.

The V and J genes are TRBV6-2 or TRBV6-3 and TRBJ1-5; D is perhaps TRBD1 (6 bases). V lost 2 bases, J lost 7 bases, and 18 bases lay in between. Germline CDR1 is MNHEY and CDR2 is SVGEGT. CDR3 length equals 16 residues. CDR3 sequence: CASSYPRLRGGQPQHF. DNA for the CDR3: TGTGCCAGCAGTTACCCCCGCCTGAGGGGGGGACAGCCCCAGCATTTT.

The chain joins TRBV30 to TRBJ2-2; the D gene is possibly TRBD2 (5 bases). Between the trimmed V and J ends, which lost 5 bases and 5 bases, there was a span of 15 bases. Germline lookup yields CDR1 GTSNPN and CDR2 SVGIG (reference sequence). The CDR3 is made up of 14 amino acids. The CDR3 nucleotides are TGTGCCTGGTCTCGAGGGCCGGTTACCGGGGAGCTGTTTTTT. The encoded protein is CAWSRGPVTGELFF. The full variable domain, rest sourced from reference TRBV30 and TRBJ2-2, is SQTIHQWPATLVQPVGSPLSLECTVEGTSNPNLYWYRQAAGRGLQLLFYSVGIGQISSEVPQNLSASRPQDRQFILSSKKLLLSDSGFYLCAWSRGPVTGELFFGEGSRLTVL.

This clone appeared once. The gene calls are TRBV24-1 and TRBJ2-5; 10 positions match TRBD2. The trim removed 7 bases at V and 4 bases at J, leaving 5 bases unmatched. The CDR3 has 14 amino acids. The V gene's germline CDR1 is KGHDR and CDR2 SFDVKD. The CDR3 region is CATSTSGKTETQYF. CDR3 in DNA: TGTGCCACCAGCACTAGCGGGAAAACAGAGACCCAGTACTTC.